Following are 14 T cell receptor beta chains from one sample sequenced in a study of blood T cells in healthy people across ages. Primed by a sample-barcoded 5' primer and a J-beta primer mix, a second PCR proceeded for roughly 6 to 12 cycles. A single record per CDR3 protein comes from TCRdb applying MiXCR to the 5' RACE reads. The table includes about 970,000 distinct CDR3 sequences, roughly 51% detected once. The sequencing sample was made of blood. The receptors stem from a woman aged 60-75 years in good health.

The gene calls are TRBV27 and TRBJ2-2; D remains unclear. This CDR3 is built from 16 residues. The V gene lost 3 bases and the J gene lost 0 bases, with 11 bases spanning the gap. The germline V gene has CDR1 MNHEY and CDR2 SMNVEV (reference sequence). The CDR3 spells CASSLVNPANTGELFF. Written as DNA, the CDR3 is TGTGCCAGCAGTTTGGTTAACCCCGCGAACACCGGGGAGCTGTTTTTT.

CDR3 in amino acids: CSAREATEQFF. The CDR3 nucleotides are TGCAGTGCTAGAGAGGCGACTGAGCAGTTCTTC. The chain recombines TRBV20-1 with TRBJ2-1, with unresolved D. Germline CDR1 reads DFQATT; CDR2 reads SNEGSKA (reference sequence). The CDR3 covers 11 residues. The V and J ends lost 0 bases and 9 bases respectively, with 6 bases between them.

This clonotype was counted a few times. The CDR3 nucleotides read TGTGCCAGCAGCAGGCGTAGAGGAATTGGGGAGGAAAAACTGTTTTTT. This encodes CASSRRRGIGEEKLFF. The chain employs TRBV12-3 or TRBV12-4 and TRBJ1-4; unclear D gene. The CDR3 is 16 residues long. V was cut by 6 bases and J by 8 bases, with 22 bases left in between.

This chain joins TRBV9 and TRBJ2-7, with D possibly TRBD1 on 5 matching bases. Between the trimmed V and J ends, which lost 7 bases and 4 bases, there was a span of 21 bases. This CDR3 spans 15 amino acids. Germline assignment: CDR1 SGDLS and CDR2 YYNGEE. CDR3 sequence reads: CASYRRGRVLYEQYF. The CDR3 DNA reads as TGTGCCAGCTACCGAAGGGGCAGGGTGTTGTACGAGCAGTACTTC.

The V gene is TRBV4-1, the J gene TRBJ2-7, with D perhaps TRBD1 (7 bases). The CDR3 sequence is 16 residues long. The germline V gene encodes CDR1 MGHRA and CDR2 YSYEKL. The V gene lost 3 bases and the J gene lost 7 bases, with 22 bases spanning the gap. The CDR3 loop reads CASSHRNRDSGGEQYF. CDR3 nucleotide sequence: TGCGCCAGCAGCCACAGAAATCGGGACAGCGGAGGGGAGCAGTACTTC.

The chain is built from TRBV20-1 and TRBJ2-3; 11 bases fit TRBD1. There are 13 residues in the CDR3. In germline, CDR1 is DFQATT, CDR2 SNEGSKA (reference sequence). CDR3 in amino acids: CRAGTGGTDTQYF. CDR3 nucleotide sequence: TGCAGGGCTGGGACAGGGGGAACAGATACGCAGTATTTT.

The rearrangement uses TRBV7-9 and TRBJ1-6; no clear D. The ends were cut back, 4 bases at V and 9 bases at J, with 7 bases in the middle. The CDR3 covers 12 residues. The germline V gene has CDR1 SEHNR and CDR2 FQNEAQ (reference sequence). CDR3 nucleotides: TGTGCCAGCAGCTCCTCCACTTCACCCCTCCACTTT. It translates to CASSSSTSPLHF.

V is TRBV7-9 and J is TRBJ2-3; maybe TRBD1 (6 bases). Germline V gene lookup returns CDR1 SEHNR and CDR2 FQNEAQ (reference sequence). Trimming removed 5 bases at V and 2 bases at J, with 11 bases between. This CDR3 is built from 14 residues. The DNA for the CDR3 is TGTGCCAGCAGCGGAGGACAGAACACAGATACGCAGTATTTT. This gives the protein CASSGGQNTDTQYF.

This clonotype has only one observation. This sequence joins TRBV6-1 and TRBJ2-4; TRBD1 is a possible D gene (5 bases). Germline CDR1 MNHNS, CDR2 SASEGT. The CDR3 runs 18 residues. Trimming removed 5 bases from V and 13 bases from J, with 33 bases in between. CDR3 bases: TGTGCCAGCAGTCGCGCAATGTTTCAGGGTTCCCTTTTCTACGTGCAGTACTTC. It translates to CASSRAMFQGSLFYVQYF.

A few counts support this clonotype. The chain joins TRBV4-1 to TRBJ2-7, with TRBD2 identical over 10 bases. V shed 1 base and J 2 bases; nucleotides not matched to a gene: 5. CDR3 size: 16 residues. In germline, CDR1 is MGHRA, CDR2 YSYEKL. The CDR3 region has the DNA TGCGCCAGCAGCCAAGTTACAACTAGCGGGACCTACGAGCAGTACTTC. Protein sequence: CASSQVTTSGTYEQYF.

The V call is TRBV5-5, the J call TRBJ2-1, with 9 positions matching TRBD1. The germline V gene has CDR1 SGHKS and CDR2 YYEKEE (reference sequence). The CDR3 consists of 15 residues. V gave up 5 bases and J gave up 2 bases; unmatched junction bases: 5. The CDR3 protein is CASREGQGAYNEQFF. DNA of the CDR3: TGTGCCAGCAGGGAGGGACAGGGTGCCTACAATGAGCAGTTCTTC.

This chain connects TRBV14 to TRBJ2-1; no definite D call. CDR1 is SGHDN, CDR2 FVKESK, per germline. The CDR3 is made up of 12 amino acids. V was shortened by 3 bases and J by 6 bases, with 6 bases between the two germline ends. The CDR3 DNA is TGTGCCAGCAGCCAGTCCCGCAATGAGCAGTTCTTC. As protein: CASSQSRNEQFF.

This chain connects TRBV24-1 to TRBJ2-3; 9 bases agree with TRBD1. Germline trimming cut 2 bases from V and 4 bases from J; bases unmatched to any gene: 6. The CDR3 totals 16 residues. Germline V gives CDR1 KGHDR, CDR2 SFDVKD. CDR3 amino acids: CATSDWDRVGADTQYF. The CDR3 DNA is TGTGCCACCAGTGATTGGGACAGGGTTGGAGCAGATACGCAGTATTTT.

As to this clonotype: An end of the junction does not agree with germline; a read error may underlie this. V usage is TRBV6-2 or TRBV6-3 and J usage is TRBJ2-5; D possibly corresponds to TRBD1 (6 bases). Looked up from germline, CDR1 is MNHEY and CDR2 is SVGEGT. The CDR3 has 13 residues. In DNA form, the CDR3 reads TGTGCCAGCAGTTATTCTCGAGGACAGACGCAGTACTTC. Translation gives CASSYSRGQTQYF.